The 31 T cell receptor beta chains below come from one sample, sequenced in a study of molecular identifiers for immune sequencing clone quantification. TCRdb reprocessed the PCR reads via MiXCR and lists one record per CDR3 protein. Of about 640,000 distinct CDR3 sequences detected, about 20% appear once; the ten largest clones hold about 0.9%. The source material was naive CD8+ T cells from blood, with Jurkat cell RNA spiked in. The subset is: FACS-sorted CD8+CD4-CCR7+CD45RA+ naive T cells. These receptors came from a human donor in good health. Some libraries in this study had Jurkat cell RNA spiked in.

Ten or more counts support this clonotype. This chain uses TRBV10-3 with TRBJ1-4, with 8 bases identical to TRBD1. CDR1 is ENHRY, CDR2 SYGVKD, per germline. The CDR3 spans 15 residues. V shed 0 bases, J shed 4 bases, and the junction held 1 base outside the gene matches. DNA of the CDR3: TGTGCCATCAGTGAGTCTGGACAGGGTAATGAAAAACTGTTTTTT. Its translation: CAISESGQGNEKLFF.

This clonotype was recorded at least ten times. The DNA for the CDR3 is TGTGCCAGCAGCCAAGAACAGGGGACAGGGGGCGCCGGCAATCAGCCCCAGCATTTT. Translated: CASSQEQGTGGAGNQPQHF. The chain combines TRBV3-1 with TRBJ1-5; 12 bases are shared with TRBD1. This CDR3 has 19 amino acids. Germline V gives CDR1 LGHDT, CDR2 YNNKEL (reference sequence). Trimming removed 0 bases from V and 2 bases from J; junction bases left unmatched: 8.

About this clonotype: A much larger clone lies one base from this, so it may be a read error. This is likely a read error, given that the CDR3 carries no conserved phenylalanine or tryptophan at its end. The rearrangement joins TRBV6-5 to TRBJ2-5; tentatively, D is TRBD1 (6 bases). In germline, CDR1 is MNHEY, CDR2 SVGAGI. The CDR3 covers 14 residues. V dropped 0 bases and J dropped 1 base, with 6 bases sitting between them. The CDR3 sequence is CASSYSTGQETQYL. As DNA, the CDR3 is TGTGCCAGCAGTTACTCGACAGGCCAAGAGACCCAGTACCTC.

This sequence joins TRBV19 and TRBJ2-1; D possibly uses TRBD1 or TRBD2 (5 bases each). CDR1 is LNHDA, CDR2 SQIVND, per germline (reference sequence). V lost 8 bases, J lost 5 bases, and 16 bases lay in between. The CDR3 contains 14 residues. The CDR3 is CASGVFGADNEQFF. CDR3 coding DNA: TGTGCCAGTGGTGTTTTCGGGGCGGACAATGAGCAGTTCTTC.

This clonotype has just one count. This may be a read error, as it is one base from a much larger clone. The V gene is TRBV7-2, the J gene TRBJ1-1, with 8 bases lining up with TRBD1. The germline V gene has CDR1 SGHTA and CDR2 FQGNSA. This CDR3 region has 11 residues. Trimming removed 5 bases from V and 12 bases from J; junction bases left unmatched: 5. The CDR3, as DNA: TGTGCCAGCAGCATCGGACAGGGCCCTTTCTTT. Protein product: CASSIGQGPFF.

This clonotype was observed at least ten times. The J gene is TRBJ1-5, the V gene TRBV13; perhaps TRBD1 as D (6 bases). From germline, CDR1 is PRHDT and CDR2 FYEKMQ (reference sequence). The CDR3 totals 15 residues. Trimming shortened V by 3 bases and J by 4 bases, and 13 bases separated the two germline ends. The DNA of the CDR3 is TGTGCCAGCAGCTTCGGACAGACTAATAATCAGCCCCAGCATTTT. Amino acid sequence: CASSFGQTNNQPQHF.

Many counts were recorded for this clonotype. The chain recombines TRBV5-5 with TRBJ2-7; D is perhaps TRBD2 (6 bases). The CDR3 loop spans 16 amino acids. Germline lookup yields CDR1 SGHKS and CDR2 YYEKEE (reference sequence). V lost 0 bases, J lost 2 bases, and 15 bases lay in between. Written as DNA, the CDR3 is TGTGCCAGCAGCTTGGTTGGCGGCGGGATGGCCTACGAGCAGTACTTC. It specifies CASSLVGGGMAYEQYF. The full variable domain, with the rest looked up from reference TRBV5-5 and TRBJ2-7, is DAGVTQSPTHLIKTRGQQVTLRCSPISGHKSVSWYQQVLGQGPQFIFQYYEKEERGRGNFPDRFSARQFPNYSSELNVNALLLGDSALYLCASSLVGGGMAYEQYFGPGTRLTVT.

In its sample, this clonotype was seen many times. CDR3 residues: CASSQESGVAYQETQYF. CDR3 DNA sequence: TGCGCCAGCAGCCAAGAGTCCGGGGTGGCGTACCAAGAGACCCAGTACTTC. The V call is TRBV4-3, the J call TRBJ2-5, with TRBD2 as a possible D gene (5 bases). Germline assignment: CDR1 LGHNA and CDR2 YSLEER. Trimming cost V 0 bases and J 0 bases, with 14 bases left between them. The CDR3 totals 17 residues.

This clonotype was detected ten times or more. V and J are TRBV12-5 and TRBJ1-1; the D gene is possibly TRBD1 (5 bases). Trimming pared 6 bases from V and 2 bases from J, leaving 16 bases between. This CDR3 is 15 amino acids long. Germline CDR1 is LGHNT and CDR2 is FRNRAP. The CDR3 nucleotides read TGTGCTAGTGGCATCGGACAAGGGGATAACACTGAAGCTTTCTTT. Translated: CASGIGQGDNTEAFF.

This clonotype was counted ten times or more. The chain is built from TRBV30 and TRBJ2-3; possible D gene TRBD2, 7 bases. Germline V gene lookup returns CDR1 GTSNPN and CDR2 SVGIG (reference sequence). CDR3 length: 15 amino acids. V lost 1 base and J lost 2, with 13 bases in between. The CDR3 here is CAWSGGGASTDTQYF. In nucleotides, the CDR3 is TGTGCCTGGAGTGGGGGGGGGGCTTCCACAGATACGCAGTATTTT.

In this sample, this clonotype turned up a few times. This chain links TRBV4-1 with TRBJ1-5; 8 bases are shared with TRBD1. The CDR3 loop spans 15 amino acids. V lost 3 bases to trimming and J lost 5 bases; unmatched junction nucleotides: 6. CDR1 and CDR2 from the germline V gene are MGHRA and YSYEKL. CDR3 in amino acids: CASSHVGQGHQPQHF. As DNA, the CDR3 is TGCGCCAGCAGCCACGTAGGACAGGGACATCAGCCCCAGCATTTT.

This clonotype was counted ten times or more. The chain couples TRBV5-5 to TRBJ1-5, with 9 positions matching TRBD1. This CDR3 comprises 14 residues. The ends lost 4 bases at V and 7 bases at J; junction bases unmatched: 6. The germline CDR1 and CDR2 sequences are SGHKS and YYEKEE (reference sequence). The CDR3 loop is CASSRTGEDQPQHF. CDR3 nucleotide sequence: TGTGCCAGCAGCAGGACAGGGGAGGACCAGCCCCAGCATTTT.

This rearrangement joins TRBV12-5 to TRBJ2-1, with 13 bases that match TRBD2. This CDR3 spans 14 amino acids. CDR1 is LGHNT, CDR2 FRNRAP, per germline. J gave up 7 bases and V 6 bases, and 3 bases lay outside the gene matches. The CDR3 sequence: CASGTGLAGNEQFF. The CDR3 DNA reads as TGTGCTAGTGGAACGGGACTAGCGGGGAATGAGCAGTTCTTC.

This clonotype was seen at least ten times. The DNA of the CDR3 is TGTGCCAGTAGTACAGAAGACCGACATACGAACACTGAAGCTTTCTTT. Translated: CASSTEDRHTNTEAFF. This chain uses TRBV19 with TRBJ1-1, with D unclear. The CDR3 runs to 16 residues. V lost 4 bases and J 1 base, leaving 16 bases between the germline ends. Germline V gene lookup returns CDR1 LNHDA and CDR2 SQIVND (reference sequence).

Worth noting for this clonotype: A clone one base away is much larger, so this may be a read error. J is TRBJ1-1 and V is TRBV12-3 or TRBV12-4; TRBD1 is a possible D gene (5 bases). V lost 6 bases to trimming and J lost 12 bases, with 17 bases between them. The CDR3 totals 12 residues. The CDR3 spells CASRRTFLESFF. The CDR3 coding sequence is TGTGCCAGCAGGAGGACATTTTTAGAATCTTTCTTT.

Here the CDR3 DNA reads TGTGCCAGCGCCTGGGGGTCGGATACGCAGTATTTT. Amino acid sequence: CASAWGSDTQYF. The chain is built from TRBV12-3 or TRBV12-4 and TRBJ2-3; D could derive from TRBD1 or TRBD2 (5 bases each). This CDR3 comprises 12 residues. V lost 8 bases and J lost 6, with 12 bases in between.

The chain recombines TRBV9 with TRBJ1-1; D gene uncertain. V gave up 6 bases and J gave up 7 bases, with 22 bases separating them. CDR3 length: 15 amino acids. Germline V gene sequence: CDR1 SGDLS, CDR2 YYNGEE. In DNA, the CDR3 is TGTGCCAGCACCCCTCCCGCGGCAGCAACCGGTGAAGCTTTCTTT. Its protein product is CASTPPAAATGEAFF.

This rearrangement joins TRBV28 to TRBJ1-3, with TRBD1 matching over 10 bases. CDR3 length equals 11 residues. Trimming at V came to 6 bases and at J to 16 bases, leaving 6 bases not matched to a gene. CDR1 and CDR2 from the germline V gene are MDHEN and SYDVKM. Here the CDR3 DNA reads TGTGCCAGCAGCCCGGACAGGGGGTATTATTTT. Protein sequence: CASSPDRGYYF. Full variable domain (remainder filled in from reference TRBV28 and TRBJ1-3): DVKVTQSSRYLVKRTGEKVFLECVQDMDHENMFWYRQDPGLGLRLIYFSYDVKMKEKGDIPEGYSVSREKKERFSLILESASTNQTSMYLCASSPDRGYYFGEGSWLTVV.

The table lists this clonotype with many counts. The CDR3 sequence: CASSPLASGLAPDTQYF. As DNA, the CDR3 is TGTGCCAGCAGCCCACTTGCCTCGGGACTAGCCCCAGATACGCAGTATTTT. This chain connects TRBV7-6 to TRBJ2-3; 9 bases line up with TRBD2. This CDR3 contains 17 residues. V gave up 5 bases and J gave up 4 bases; unmatched junction bases: 13. Germline lookup yields CDR1 SGHVS and CDR2 FNYEAQ.

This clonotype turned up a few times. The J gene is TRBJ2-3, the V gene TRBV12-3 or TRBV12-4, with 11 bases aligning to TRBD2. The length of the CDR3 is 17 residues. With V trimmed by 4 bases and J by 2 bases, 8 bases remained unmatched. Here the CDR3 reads CASSWSLAGGNTDTQYF. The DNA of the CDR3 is TGTGCCAGCAGTTGGTCCCTAGCGGGGGGTAACACAGATACGCAGTATTTT.

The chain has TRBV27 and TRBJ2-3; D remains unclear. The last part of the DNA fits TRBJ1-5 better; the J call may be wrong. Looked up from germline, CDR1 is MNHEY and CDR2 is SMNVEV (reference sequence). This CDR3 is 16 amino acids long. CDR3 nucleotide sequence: TGTGCCAGCAGTTTAGAACCTAGCGGGGTCGGGGATACGCAGCATTTT. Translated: CASSLEPSGVGDTQHF.

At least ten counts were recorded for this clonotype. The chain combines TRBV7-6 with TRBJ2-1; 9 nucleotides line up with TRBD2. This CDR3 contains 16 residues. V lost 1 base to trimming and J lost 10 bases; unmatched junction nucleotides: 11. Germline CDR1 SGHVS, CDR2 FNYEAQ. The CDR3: CASSLERGGAYGEQFF. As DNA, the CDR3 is TGTGCCAGCAGCTTAGAACGCGGGGGGGCCTATGGAGAGCAGTTCTTC.

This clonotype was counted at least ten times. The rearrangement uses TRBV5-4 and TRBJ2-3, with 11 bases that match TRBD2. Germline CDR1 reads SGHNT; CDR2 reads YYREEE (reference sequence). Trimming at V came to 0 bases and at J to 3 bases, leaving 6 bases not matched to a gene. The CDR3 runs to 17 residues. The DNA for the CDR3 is TGTGCCAGCAGCTTGGCGCTAGCGGGGGGCAGGACAGATACGCAGTATTTT. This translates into CASSLALAGGRTDTQYF.

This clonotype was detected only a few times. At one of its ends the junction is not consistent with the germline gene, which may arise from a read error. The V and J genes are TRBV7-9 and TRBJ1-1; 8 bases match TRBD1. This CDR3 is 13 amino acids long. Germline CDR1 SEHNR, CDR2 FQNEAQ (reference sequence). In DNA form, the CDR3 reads TGTGCCAGCAGCAGACAGGGGAGTACTGGAGCTTTCTTT. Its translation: CASSRQGSTGAFF.

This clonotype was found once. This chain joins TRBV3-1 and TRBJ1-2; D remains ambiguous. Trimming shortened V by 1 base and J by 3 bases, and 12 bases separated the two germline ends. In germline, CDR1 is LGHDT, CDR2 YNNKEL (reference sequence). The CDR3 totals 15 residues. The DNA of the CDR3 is TGTGCCAGCAGCCAAGGGGTGACGAGGGACTATGGCTACACCTTC. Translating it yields CASSQGVTRDYGYTF.

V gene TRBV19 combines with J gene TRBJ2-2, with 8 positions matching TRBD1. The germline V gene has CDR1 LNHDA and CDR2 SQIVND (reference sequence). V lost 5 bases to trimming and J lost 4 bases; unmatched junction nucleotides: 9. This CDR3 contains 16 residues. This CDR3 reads CASSFRTGTSTGELFF. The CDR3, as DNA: TGTGCCAGTAGTTTCAGGACAGGGACGAGCACCGGGGAGCTGTTTTTT.

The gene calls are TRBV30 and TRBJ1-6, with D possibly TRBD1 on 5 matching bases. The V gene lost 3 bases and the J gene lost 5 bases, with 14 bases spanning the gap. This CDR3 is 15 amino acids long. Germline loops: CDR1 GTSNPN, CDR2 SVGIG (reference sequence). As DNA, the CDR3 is TGTGCCTGGAGCGCTCGGGGGTTCGATAATTCACCCCTCCACTTT. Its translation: CAWSARGFDNSPLHF.

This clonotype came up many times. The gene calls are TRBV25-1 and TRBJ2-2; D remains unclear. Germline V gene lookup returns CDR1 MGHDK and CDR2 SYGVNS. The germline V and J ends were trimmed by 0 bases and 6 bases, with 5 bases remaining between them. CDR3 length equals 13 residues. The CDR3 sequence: CASSEYLAGELFF. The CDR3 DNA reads TGTGCCAGCAGTGAATATTTGGCCGGGGAGCTGTTTTTT.

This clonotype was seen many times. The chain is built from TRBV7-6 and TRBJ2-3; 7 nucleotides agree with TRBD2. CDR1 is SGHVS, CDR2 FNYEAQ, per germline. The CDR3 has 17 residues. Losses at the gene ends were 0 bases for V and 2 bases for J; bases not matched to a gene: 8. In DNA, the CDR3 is TGTGCCAGCAGCTTAGCCCCACTAGCGTATTACACAGATACGCAGTATTTT. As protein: CASSLAPLAYYTDTQYF.

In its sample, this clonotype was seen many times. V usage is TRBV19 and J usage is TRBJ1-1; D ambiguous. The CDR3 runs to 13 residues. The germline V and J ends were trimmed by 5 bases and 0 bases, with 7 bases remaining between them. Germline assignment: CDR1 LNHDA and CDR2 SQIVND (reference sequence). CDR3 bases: TGTGCCAGTAGTGGGGAGGTGAACACTGAAGCTTTCTTT. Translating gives CASSGEVNTEAFF.

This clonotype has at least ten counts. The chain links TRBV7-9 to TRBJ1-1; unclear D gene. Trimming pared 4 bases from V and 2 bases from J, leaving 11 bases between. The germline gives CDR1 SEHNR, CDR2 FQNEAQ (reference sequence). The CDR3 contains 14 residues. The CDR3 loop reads CASSSVTINTEAFF. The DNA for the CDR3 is TGTGCCAGCAGCTCAGTGACAATAAACACTGAAGCTTTCTTT.